The source of this T cell receptor beta chain is a study of blood T cells in healthy people across ages. Through a sample-barcoded 5' primer and a J-beta primer mix, a second PCR was run for about 7 to 12 cycles. TCRdb analysed the 5' RACE reads with MiXCR anew, one entry per CDR3 protein. The sample contains 710,000 or so distinct CDR3 sequences, around 32% of which appear only once. V gave up 6 bases and J gave up 1 base, with 8 bases separating them. The CDR3 contains 13 residues. In germline, CDR1 is MNHEY, CDR2 SMNVEV (reference sequence). Remarks on this clonotype: A much larger clone sits a single nucleotide away, making a read error possible.

The chain combines TRBV27 with TRBJ2-3, with D unresolved. The sequence came from a woman older than 75 in good health. The sample consisted of blood. In nucleotides, the CDR3 is TGTGCCAGCAGAGTGCTAGGCACAGATACGCAGTATTTT. Amino acids: CASRVLGTDTQYF.